One sample yielded the 10 T cell receptor beta chains listed below, sequenced in a study of control samples from healthy donors and cancer patients. Some clones are missing from TCRdb's copy, which holds only in-frame ones; the method was immunoSEQ multiplex PCR. The data show fewer than 25,000 clones, 85% to 90% seen once. The sample consisted of PBMCs. These receptors all come from a woman in her sixties with head and neck cancer.

Only a few counts were recorded for this clone. The rearrangement uses TRBV15 and TRBJ2-2; the D is unclear. The CDR3 is 14 residues long. Per germline, CDR1 LNHNV and CDR2 YYDKDF (reference sequence). Trimming took 3 bases from V and 8 from J, leaving 13 bases between them. The CDR3 loop reads CATSSGLLRGELFF. Here the CDR3 DNA reads TGTGCCACCAGCAGTGGGCTGCTAAGAGGGGAGCTGTTTTTT.

The CDR3 is CASSRLGQGMNTEAFF. For the CDR3, the DNA is TGTGCCAGCAGCCGACTAGGACAGGGGATGAACACTGAAGCTTTCTTT. The chain links TRBV7-9 to TRBJ1-1; TRBD1 agrees at 9 bases. CDR1 is SEHNR and CDR2 is FQNEAQ in the germline V gene (reference sequence). V dropped 5 bases and J dropped 0; count of bases not matched to a gene: 7. This CDR3 has 16 residues.

This clone was observed a single time. The chain recombines TRBV9 with TRBJ1-1, with D perhaps TRBD1 (6 bases). This CDR3 region has 16 residues. The germline V gene has CDR1 SGDLS and CDR2 YYNGEE. V was clipped by 2 bases and J by 2 bases, with 16 bases between them. CDR3 DNA: TGTGCCAGCAGCGTGGGGGGGGGACACCGTAACACTGAAGCTTTCTTT. Amino acid sequence: CASSVGGGHRNTEAFF.

This chain links TRBV15 with TRBJ1-1; D is ambiguous. CDR1 and CDR2 (germline): LNHNV, YYDKDF (reference sequence). V was cut by 1 base and J by 1 base, with 7 bases left in between. The CDR3 consists of 14 residues. CDR3 protein: CATSRVQGNTEAFF. The DNA for the CDR3 is TGTGCCACCAGCAGAGTTCAAGGGAACACTGAAGCTTTCTTT.

The rearrangement uses TRBV6-5 and TRBJ2-1, with TRBD2 as a possible D gene (5 bases). Germline CDR1 reads MNHEY; CDR2 reads SVGAGI. Trimming left V 8 bases short and J 0 bases short, with 11 bases between. The CDR3 length is 14 residues. Here the CDR3 reads CASAQAVSYNEQFF. CDR3 DNA: TGTGCCAGCGCCCAAGCGGTCTCCTACAATGAGCAGTTCTTC.

This chain joins TRBV28 and TRBJ2-7, with unresolved D. The CDR3 is 17 amino acids. The germline V gene has CDR1 MDHEN and CDR2 SYDVKM. V lost 1 base to trimming and J lost 4 bases, with 20 bases between them. This CDR3 is CASSLLGSGQFQYEQYF. In DNA form, the CDR3 reads TGTGCCAGCAGTTTATTGGGGTCAGGCCAGTTTCAATACGAGCAGTACTTC. Full variable domain (missing parts from reference TRBV28 and TRBJ2-7): DVKVTQSSRYLVKRTGEKVFLECVQDMDHENMFWYRQDPGLGLRLIYFSYDVKMKEKGDIPEGYSVSREKKERFSLILESASTNQTSMYLCASSLLGSGQFQYEQYFGPGTRLTVT.

The rearrangement uses TRBV5-4 and TRBJ2-7, with 8 bases aligning to TRBD1. The V and J ends lost 3 bases and 3 bases, in that order; junction bases with no gene match: 11. Germline CDR1 SGHNT, CDR2 YYREEE (reference sequence). CDR3 length equals 16 residues. The CDR3 DNA is TGTGCCAGCAGCTCCCTCCGGGACAGGCCAAACTACGAGCAGTACTTC. This translates into CASSSLRDRPNYEQYF.

The rearrangement joins TRBV28 to TRBJ2-5; no reliable D call. Trimming pared 4 bases from V and 4 bases from J, leaving 1 base between. The CDR3 is 10 amino acids. Germline values: CDR1 MDHEN, CDR2 SYDVKM. The CDR3 here is CASSSETQYF. The CDR3 coding sequence is TGTGCCAGCAGTTCAGAGACCCAGTACTTC.

The gene calls are TRBV28 and TRBJ2-7; 8 bases are a match to TRBD1. The CDR3 totals 14 residues. V lost 7 bases to trimming and J lost 4 bases; unmatched junction nucleotides: 9. CDR1 is MDHEN and CDR2 is SYDVKM in the germline V gene. The CDR3: CASTRTGSSYEQYF. CDR3 DNA sequence: TGTGCCAGCACTCGGACAGGGAGTTCTTACGAGCAGTACTTC.

V and J are TRBV27 and TRBJ1-4, with 7 bases lining up with TRBD1. With 6 bases clipped from V and 6 bases from J, the junction kept 10 bases outside the gene matches. This CDR3 has 15 residues. Germline V CDR1 and CDR2: MNHEY, SMNVEV (reference sequence). The CDR3 protein is CASSDEGGSYEKLFF. CDR3 in DNA: TGTGCCAGCAGCGACGAAGGGGGCTCATATGAAAAACTGTTTTTT. The whole variable domain, filled in from reference TRBV27 and TRBJ1-4, reads EAQVTQNPRYLITVTGKKLTVTCSQNMNHEYMSWYRQDPGLGLRQIYYSMNVEVTDKGDVPEGYKVSRKEKRNFPLILESPSPNQTSLYFCASSDEGGSYEKLFFGSGTQLSVL.